The 21 T cell receptor beta chains below come from one sample, sequenced in a study of Ad26.COV2.S vaccination and SARS-CoV-2 variants. Treatment specified: 15 to 20 received Ad26.COV2.S at low or high dose, single or two shots; about 5 received placebo; per-sample allocation not given. Repertoires come from day 63 after the first vaccine or placebo injection. The assay was immunoSEQ multiplex PCR, and TCRdb's table has in-frame clones only and misses some. This sample carries about 260,000 clones, around 85% of them seen once, and the ten largest clones take nearly 3%. The source was peripheral blood, collected in a trial of Ad26.COV2.S vaccine versus placebo. The receptor source for this set is a person between 18 and 65 years old who received the Ad26.COV2.S COVID-19 vaccine or a placebo.

The V gene is TRBV29-1, the J gene TRBJ2-1; D tentatively fits TRBD1 or TRBD2 (5 bases each). The CDR3 has 14 amino acids. V gave up 6 bases and J gave up 7 bases, with 19 bases separating them. Germline-derived CDR1 and CDR2 are SQVTM and ANQGSEA. The CDR3 DNA reads as TGCAGCGTGTTCGACGCGCTTGGGGGAAATGAGCAGTTCTTC. Translating it yields CSVFDALGGNEQFF.

This sequence joins TRBV4-3 and TRBJ2-7; D may correspond to TRBD1 or TRBD2 (5 bases each). Germline V lookup: CDR1 LGHNA, CDR2 YSLEER. V shed 3 bases and J shed 2 bases, with 11 bases lying between them. The CDR3 spans 14 residues. CDR3 residues: CASSHRDGAYEQYF. The CDR3 DNA sequence: TGCGCCAGCAGCCACCGGGACGGGGCCTACGAGCAGTACTTC.

The chain uses TRBV10-3 and TRBJ2-1; 12 bases match TRBD2. Per germline, CDR1 ENHRY and CDR2 SYGVKD. CDR3 length: 14 amino acids. J gave up 6 bases and V 11 bases, and 8 bases lay outside the gene matches. Here the CDR3 DNA reads TGTGCCGTAAGACTAGCGGGAGACGGCAATGAGCAGTTCTTC. Its translation is CAVRLAGDGNEQFF.

The chain combines TRBV30 with TRBJ2-2; 8 bases are a match to TRBD2. Unmatched junction bases numbered 6, after V lost 5 bases and J lost 4 bases. CDR1 is GTSNPN, CDR2 SVGIG, per germline (reference sequence). This CDR3 is built from 14 residues. This CDR3 is CAWRGGTSTGELFF. CDR3 DNA sequence: TGTGCCTGGCGGGGGGGGACTAGCACCGGGGAGCTGTTTTTT.

V usage is TRBV7-2 and J usage is TRBJ2-5; 9 positions match TRBD2. CDR1 is SGHTA and CDR2 is FQGNSA in the germline V gene. The CDR3 has 15 amino acids. J was trimmed by 4 bases and V by 6 bases; bases with no gene match: 9. CDR3 bases: TGTGCCAGCAGTCAAAGCGGGAGGCTCGGAGAGACCCAGTACTTC. This gives the protein CASSQSGRLGETQYF.

This chain connects TRBV9 to TRBJ2-1; no clear D. Germline lookup yields CDR1 SGDLS and CDR2 YYNGEE. This CDR3 is 16 amino acids long. Trimming removed 0 bases at V and 0 bases at J, with 10 bases between. The CDR3 loop reads CASSVAGLLSYNEQFF. CDR3 nucleotides: TGTGCCAGCAGCGTAGCTGGGCTACTCTCCTACAATGAGCAGTTCTTC.

V gene TRBV5-5 combines with J gene TRBJ2-5; 11 bases map to TRBD2. V was clipped by 0 bases and J by 4 bases; unmatched bases: 11. The CDR3 length is 18 residues. The germline V gene encodes CDR1 SGHKS and CDR2 YYEKEE (reference sequence). This CDR3 is CASSLARSSGGAGETQYF. CDR3 nucleotides: TGTGCCAGCAGCTTGGCCAGGAGTAGCGGGGGGGCTGGAGAGACCCAGTACTTC.

CDR3 bases: TGTGCCAGCAGCTATCCCGGGACAGGGGGCAATGAGCAGTTCTTC. Translating gives CASSYPGTGGNEQFF. The rearrangement joins TRBV9 to TRBJ2-1; 11 bases are shared with TRBD1. This CDR3 spans 15 amino acids. Trimming took 4 bases from V and 6 from J; bases not matched to a gene: 6. Germline CDR1 is SGDLS and CDR2 is YYNGEE.

V is TRBV21-1 and J is TRBJ1-5; no check of the table's D call, TRBD1, against the DNA was made. TRBV21-1 is termed a pseudogene. The CDR3 contains 16 residues. The CDR3 region has the DNA TGTGCTAGCAGCAATCTTTGTCAGGGGAGCAATCAGCCCCAGCATTTT. Protein sequence: CASSNLCQGSNQPQHF.

This chain uses TRBV2 with TRBJ2-7; D not certain. This CDR3 spans 15 amino acids. Germline assignment: CDR1 SNHLY and CDR2 FYNNEI. Trimming pared 5 bases from V and 4 bases from J, leaving 18 bases between. The CDR3 DNA reads TGTGCCAGCAGTCTCGGCACCGATTATCTTTACGAGCAGTACTTC. This codes for CASSLGTDYLYEQYF.

The chain has TRBV7-2 and TRBJ2-7; 7 nucleotides match TRBD1. J was trimmed by 1 base and V by 6 bases; bases with no gene match: 9. The CDR3 extends over 15 amino acids. Per the germline V gene, CDR1 is SGHTA and CDR2 is FQGNSA. CDR3 region: CASSTDRVASYEQYF. The CDR3 DNA sequence: TGTGCCAGCAGTACCGACAGGGTGGCGTCCTACGAGCAGTACTTC.

Written as DNA, the CDR3 is TGTGCCAGTAGTACAACCGGACAGGGCGGCTATGGCTACACCTTC. Translation: CASSTTGQGGYGYTF. The V call is TRBV19, the J call TRBJ1-2; 8 nucleotides match TRBD1. Losses at the gene ends were 4 bases for V and 4 bases for J; bases not matched to a gene: 8. The CDR3 sequence is 15 residues long. Germline assignment: CDR1 LNHDA and CDR2 SQIVND (reference sequence).

CDR3 in amino acids: CASSLSGAGDEQFF. As DNA, the CDR3 is TGTGCCAGCAGCTTGTCAGGGGCGGGGGACGAGCAGTTCTTC. The genes are TRBV5-6 and TRBJ2-1, with D perhaps matching TRBD2 (7 bases). CDR3 length: 14 residues. V shed 1 base and J shed 10 bases, with 15 bases lying between them. Germline V CDR1 and CDR2: SGHDT, YYEEEE.

The chain employs TRBV5-5 and TRBJ1-1; TRBD1 matches at 7 bases. Per germline, CDR1 SGHKS and CDR2 YYEKEE (reference sequence). The CDR3 runs 15 residues. The J segment lost 5 bases and the V segment lost 5 bases, leaving 12 bases of the junction unmatched. CDR3 amino acids: CASSLGMRGRTEAFF. The CDR3, as DNA: TGTGCCAGCAGTTTAGGCATGAGGGGGCGGACTGAAGCTTTCTTT.

This clone occurred once. The rearrangement joins TRBV7-9 to TRBJ2-1; 14 nucleotides agree with TRBD2. The CDR3 sequence is 17 residues long. CDR1 is SEHNR and CDR2 is FQNEAQ in the germline V gene (reference sequence). The junction had 8 bases not matched to a gene; V was cut back by 6 bases and J by 4 bases. This CDR3 reads CASRQGLAGGTYNEQFF. DNA of the CDR3: TGTGCCAGCAGACAAGGACTAGCGGGGGGTACGTACAATGAGCAGTTCTTC.

The chain recombines TRBV4-3 with TRBJ1-2, with 8 nucleotides matching TRBD1. Trimming cost V 3 bases and J 2 bases; bases outside gene matches: 2. The germline V gene encodes CDR1 LGHNA and CDR2 YSLEER. The CDR3 is 14 residues long. The DNA of the CDR3 is TGCGCCAGCAGCCATGGACAGGGAAACTATGGCTACACCTTC. It specifies CASSHGQGNYGYTF.

The V and J genes are TRBV7-9 and TRBJ1-1, with TRBD1 as a possible D gene (5 bases). Trimming left V 1 base short and J 0 bases short, with 9 bases between. In germline, CDR1 is SEHNR, CDR2 FQNEAQ (reference sequence). This CDR3 has 15 residues. This chain's CDR3 is CASSLEAGLNTEAFF. CDR3 nucleotide sequence: TGTGCCAGCAGCTTAGAGGCAGGGTTGAACACTGAAGCTTTCTTT.

The chain uses TRBV9 and TRBJ1-1; 7 positions agree with TRBD1. The junction had 9 bases not matched to a gene; V was cut back by 4 bases and J by 3 bases. The length of the CDR3 is 15 residues. CDR1 is SGDLS, CDR2 YYNGEE, per germline. As DNA, the CDR3 is TGTGCCAGCAGCCTTATCGCCCAGGGGGACACTGAAGCTTTCTTT. Translated, it gives CASSLIAQGDTEAFF.

The chain uses TRBV4-2 and TRBJ1-2; TRBD1 matches at 10 bases. The CDR3 consists of 16 residues. The junction had 5 bases not matched to a gene; V was cut back by 2 bases and J by 2 bases. CDR1 and CDR2 from the germline V gene are LGHNA and YNFKEQ. The CDR3 is CASSQSGTGVNYGYTF. For the CDR3, the DNA is TGTGCCAGCAGCCAAAGTGGGACAGGGGTGAACTATGGCTACACCTTC.

Written as DNA, the CDR3 is TGTGCCAGCAGTAGCGGGAGGGCCCGTTTCAGAGATACGCAGTATTTT. As protein: CASSSGRARFRDTQYF. The chain combines TRBV7-8 with TRBJ2-3; 11 nucleotides line up with TRBD2. CDR1 and CDR2 from the germline V gene are SGHVS and FQNEAQ. CDR3 length: 16 amino acids. V lost 6 bases and J lost 5; bases outside the gene matches: 10.

The rearrangement joins TRBV5-4 to TRBJ1-1; no firm D call. The length of the CDR3 is 14 residues. Trimming stripped 4 bases from V and 5 bases from J, with 15 bases between. Germline lookup yields CDR1 SGHNT and CDR2 YYREEE (reference sequence). CDR3 DNA sequence: TGTGCCAGCAGCCCGGCCGGGGTACGAACTGAAGCTTTCTTT. The encoded protein is CASSPAGVRTEAFF. Based on the CDR3 plus reference TRBV5-4 and TRBJ1-1, the full variable domain is ETGVTQSPTHLIKTRGQQVTLRCSSQSGHNTVSWYQQALGQGPQFIFQYYREEENGRGNFPPRFSGLQFPNYSSELNVNALELDDSALYLCASSPAGVRTEAFFGQGTRLTVV.